The clone carrying this T cell receptor beta chain was seen many times. TCRdb passed the 5' RACE reads through MiXCR, listing each CDR3 protein once. The table has 400,000 to 450,000 distinct CDR3 sequences, 15% to 20% seen once. This record comes from a study of T-cell memory formation after mild COVID-19. Sequenced material: PBMCs or a T cell subset sorted from them (not recorded which). The clonotype was recovered from a young man who had mild COVID-19 (a few samples of this study predate the infection). Cell type and time point are not known.

The CDR3 DNA reads TGCGCCAGCAGCGGATCTCTTACGGGACAGGGGAATCCCGAGCAGTACTTC. This gives the protein CASSGSLTGQGNPEQYF. The chain has TRBV5-1 and TRBJ2-7; 10 bases agree with TRBD1. Per germline, CDR1 SGHRS and CDR2 YFSETQ. The CDR3 is made up of 17 amino acids. The junction had 16 bases not matched to a gene; V was cut back by 4 bases and J by 6 bases.